Below are 23 T cell receptor beta chains sequenced from a single sample in a study of sequential checkpoint blockade in melanoma. This sample's treatment: randomized to nivolumab then ipilimumab (arm A) or the reverse (arm B). Sequencing was performed with immunoSEQ multiplex PCR; in TCRdb, only in-frame clones are kept and a portion is missing. The data hold around 12,000 clones, with 70% to 80% observed a single time. The sequencing used CD8+ T cells sorted from blood (inferred from file names), collected from a patient given nivolumab and ipilimumab in sequence. The source is a human donor with melanoma.

This clone was detected once. For the CDR3, the DNA is TGTGCCAGTAGTGCGGGGCAGTTCACTGAAGCTTTCTTT. Protein product: CASSAGQFTEAFF. V is TRBV19 and J is TRBJ1-1; D perhaps matches TRBD1 (5 bases). The CDR3 length is 13 residues. Trimming removed 5 bases from V and 4 bases from J, with 11 bases in between. The germline gives CDR1 LNHDA, CDR2 SQIVND (reference sequence).

The rearrangement uses TRBV7-8 and TRBJ2-5, with TRBD1 as a possible D gene (8 bases). In germline, CDR1 is SGHVS, CDR2 FQNEAQ. Trimming pared 2 bases from V and 3 bases from J, leaving 16 bases between. The CDR3 is made up of 16 amino acids. CDR3 protein: CASSLSKQGGKETQYF. CDR3 coding DNA: TGTGCCAGCAGCTTATCTAAACAGGGGGGGAAAGAGACCCAGTACTTC. Full variable domain (rest looked up from reference TRBV7-8 and TRBJ2-5): GAGVSQSPRYKVAKRGQDVALRCDPISGHVSLFWYQQALGQGPEFLTYFQNEAQLDKSGLPSDRFFAERPEGSVSTLKIQRTQQEDSAVYLCASSLSKQGGKETQYFGPGTRLLVL.

The table lists this clone with a few counts. This rearrangement joins TRBV7-9 to TRBJ2-1; 13 bases fit TRBD2. The germline gives CDR1 SEHNR, CDR2 FQNEAQ (reference sequence). V shed 5 bases, J shed 3 bases, and the junction held 10 bases outside the gene matches. The CDR3 has 18 amino acids. For the CDR3, the DNA is TGTGCCAGCAGCCCCCCCCGCGGGACTAGCGGGATCTACAATGAGCAGTTCTTC. Translated: CASSPPRGTSGIYNEQFF.

This clone showed up just a few times. The chain recombines TRBV15 with TRBJ2-1, with 8 nucleotides matching TRBD2. V shed 5 bases and J 0 bases; nucleotides not matched to a gene: 6. The CDR3 runs to 16 residues. Germline lookup yields CDR1 LNHNV and CDR2 YYDKDF (reference sequence). CDR3 in amino acids: CATSGQRELSYNEQFF. As DNA, the CDR3 is TGTGCCACCAGCGGCCAGCGGGAGCTCTCCTACAATGAGCAGTTCTTC.

The gene calls are TRBV9 and TRBJ1-1; D remains ambiguous. Per germline, CDR1 SGDLS and CDR2 YYNGEE. There are 13 residues in the CDR3. V lost 1 base and J lost 5, with 9 bases in between. The CDR3 DNA sequence: TGTGCCAGCAGCGTAAATTCGGGAACTGAAGCTTTCTTT. Encoded protein: CASSVNSGTEAFF.

The V and J genes are TRBV11-2 and TRBJ2-1, with TRBD1 identical over 8 bases. From germline, CDR1 is SGHAT and CDR2 FQNNGV. J was trimmed by 7 bases and V by 1 base; bases with no gene match: 6. The CDR3 covers 15 residues. CDR3 DNA sequence: TGTGCCAGCAGCTTAGGTCAGGGGGCGGGTAATGAGCAGTTCTTC. Its protein product is CASSLGQGAGNEQFF.

The V and J genes are TRBV27 and TRBJ2-7; 9 bases are shared with TRBD2. This CDR3 is built from 15 residues. V shed 3 bases and J 1 base; nucleotides not matched to a gene: 4. CDR1 and CDR2 from the germline V gene are MNHEY and SMNVEV (reference sequence). CDR3 residues: CASSLTSGPSYEQYF. Written as DNA, the CDR3 is TGTGCCAGCAGTTTGACTAGCGGACCTTCCTACGAGCAGTACTTC.

This clone has more than one count but fewer than ten. The chain links TRBV19 to TRBJ1-5; D remains ambiguous. The CDR3 totals 13 residues. Germline assignment: CDR1 LNHDA and CDR2 SQIVND (reference sequence). Deletions cut 5 bases from V and 1 base from J, with 6 bases between. The CDR3 nucleotides read TGTGCCAGTAGTCGGGAAAGCAATCAGCCCCAGCATTTT. Translation: CASSRESNQPQHF.

V is TRBV6-6 and J is TRBJ2-7; D remains unclear. Germline V gene sequence: CDR1 MNHNY, CDR2 SVGAGI (reference sequence). V was clipped by 3 bases and J by 2 bases, with 8 bases between them. The CDR3 totals 13 residues. The CDR3 DNA is TGTGCCAGCAGTTATAACATTCCCTACGAGCAGTACTTC. This gives the protein CASSYNIPYEQYF.

This clone was detected once. This chain joins TRBV28 and TRBJ2-1, with 7 bases lining up with TRBD2. Germline CDR1 is MDHEN and CDR2 is SYDVKM. With V trimmed by 6 bases and J by 3 bases, 8 bases remained unmatched. This CDR3 region has 15 residues. CDR3 nucleotide sequence: TGTGCCAGCAGGCCTCTAGCGGACATCTACAATGAGCAGTTCTTC. Its translation: CASRPLADIYNEQFF.

The chain employs TRBV14 and TRBJ2-7; TRBD1 matches at 7 bases. V dropped 1 base and J dropped 0; count of bases not matched to a gene: 3. The CDR3 runs to 15 residues. Germline V lookup: CDR1 SGHDN, CDR2 FVKESK. CDR3 nucleotides: TGTGCCAGCAGCCAAGTGGGACAGCTCTCCTACGAGCAGTACTTC. Its protein is CASSQVGQLSYEQYF.

The gene calls are TRBV30 and TRBJ2-3; D is unresolved. Trimming took off 0 bases at V and 5 bases at J, with 18 bases between the two ends. CDR3 length: 16 amino acids. Germline CDR1 and CDR2: GTSNPN and SVGIG (reference sequence). The CDR3 sequence: CAWSVPSPLVVDTQYF. As DNA, the CDR3 is TGTGCCTGGAGTGTTCCCTCCCCCCTTGTTGTAGATACGCAGTATTTT.

The chain couples TRBV9 to TRBJ2-3; the D gene is possibly TRBD2 (6 bases). Germline V lookup: CDR1 SGDLS, CDR2 YYNGEE. The CDR3 is made up of 15 amino acids. Trimming pared 2 bases from V and 0 bases from J, leaving 10 bases between. CDR3 in amino acids: CASSVDGRSTDTQYF. CDR3 bases: TGTGCCAGCAGCGTTGACGGGAGAAGCACAGATACGCAGTATTTT.

This chain joins TRBV28 and TRBJ2-5; TRBD2 aligns across 8 bases. Per germline, CDR1 MDHEN and CDR2 SYDVKM. The V segment lost 5 bases and the J segment 0 bases; nucleotides outside the gene matches: 8. The CDR3 sequence is 16 residues long. In DNA form, the CDR3 reads TGTGCCAGCAGTCCCCCTGAGCGGGAGTACCAAGAGACCCAGTACTTC. The encoded protein is CASSPPEREYQETQYF. The complete variable domain, with remaining parts taken from reference TRBV28 and TRBJ2-5, reads DVKVTQSSRYLVKRTGEKVFLECVQDMDHENMFWYRQDPGLGLRLIYFSYDVKMKEKGDIPEGYSVSREKKERFSLILESASTNQTSMYLCASSPPEREYQETQYFGPGTRLLVL.

The rearrangement uses TRBV7-9 and TRBJ2-1; 8 bases match TRBD2. This CDR3 is built from 18 residues. Per the germline V gene, CDR1 is SEHNR and CDR2 is FQNEAQ (reference sequence). With V trimmed by 4 bases and J by 0 bases, 11 bases remained unmatched. Written as DNA, the CDR3 is TGTGCCAGCAGCTCTTGGGCTAGCGGGCCTAGCTCCTACAATGAGCAGTTCTTC. Translated: CASSSWASGPSSYNEQFF.

The J gene is TRBJ2-7, the V gene TRBV4-2; 8 positions match TRBD2. This CDR3 has 15 residues. Trimming cost V 5 bases and J 4 bases; bases outside gene matches: 10. Germline loops: CDR1 LGHNA, CDR2 YNFKEQ. The chain's CDR3 is CASSGTSGRTYEQYF. As DNA, the CDR3 is TGTGCCAGCAGCGGCACTAGCGGAAGGACTTACGAGCAGTACTTC.

This chain joins TRBV15 and TRBJ2-7; D is possibly TRBD1 (5 bases). V lost 1 base and J lost 4, with 20 bases in between. The germline CDR1 and CDR2 sequences are LNHNV and YYDKDF (reference sequence). The CDR3 loop spans 17 amino acids. In nucleotides, the CDR3 is TGTGCCACCAGCAGAGTATCGGACACCGCCTGGGCTTACGAGCAGTACTTC. It translates to CATSRVSDTAWAYEQYF. Using reference TRBV15 and TRBJ2-7 for the parts outside the CDR3, the full variable domain is DAMVIQNPRYQVTQFGKPVTLSCSQTLNHNVMYWYQQKSSQAPKLLFHYYDKDFNNEADTPDNFQSRRPNTSFCFLDIRSPGLGDTAMYLCATSRVSDTAWAYEQYFGPGTRLTVT.

A few counts support this clone. V gene TRBV6-5 combines with J gene TRBJ2-1, with TRBD2 as a possible D gene (6 bases). This CDR3 comprises 15 residues. V lost 0 bases to trimming and J lost 3 bases, with 9 bases between them. The germline CDR1 and CDR2 sequences are MNHEY and SVGAGI. CDR3 DNA: TGTGCCAGCAGTTACTCGGCTAGCGACTACAATGAGCAGTTCTTC. Translated: CASSYSASDYNEQFF.

The V gene is TRBV27, the J gene TRBJ2-1; D is unclear. The length of the CDR3 is 12 residues. V lost 3 bases to trimming and J lost 5 bases, with 5 bases between them. The V gene's germline CDR1 is MNHEY and CDR2 SMNVEV (reference sequence). CDR3 residues: CASSFNNNEQFF. CDR3 sequence (DNA): TGTGCCAGCAGTTTCAACAACAATGAGCAGTTCTTC.

The V call is TRBV7-2, the J call TRBJ2-1; TRBD2 aligns across 10 bases. CDR3 size: 19 residues. J was trimmed by 0 bases and V by 4 bases; bases with no gene match: 12. Germline V CDR1 and CDR2: SGHTA, FQGNSA. In nucleotides, the CDR3 is TGTGCCAGCAGCTGGGGACTAGCGCCATCTTACAGCTCCTACAATGAGCAGTTCTTC. This gives the protein CASSWGLAPSYSSYNEQFF.

This clone has just a few counts. The chain has TRBV29-1 and TRBJ1-5; TRBD1 matches 9 bases. Germline V gives CDR1 SQVTM, CDR2 ANQGSEA. CDR3 length: 13 amino acids. V dropped 4 bases and J dropped 7; count of bases not matched to a gene: 5. The CDR3 loop is CSVVTGGGQPQHF. The DNA of the CDR3 is TGCAGCGTTGTAACAGGGGGCGGACAGCCCCAGCATTTT.

This rearrangement joins TRBV4-2 to TRBJ2-2, with 9 bases identical to TRBD1. Germline V CDR1 and CDR2: LGHNA, YNFKEQ. The V and J ends lost 5 bases and 4 bases, in that order; junction bases with no gene match: 5. CDR3 size: 15 residues. CDR3 sequence (DNA): TGTGCCAGCAGCATACGGACAGGGGCCACCGGGGAGCTGTTTTTT. Translated: CASSIRTGATGELFF.

This chain connects TRBV29-1 to TRBJ1-3, with 10 bases matching TRBD1. CDR3 length equals 13 residues. After removal of 5 bases from V and 7 bases from J, the junction contained 5 bases not matched to a gene. Germline V lookup: CDR1 SQVTM, CDR2 ANQGSEA. Written as DNA, the CDR3 is TGCAGCGTTTCCGACAGGGGGCCGAACACCATATATTTT. Its translation: CSVSDRGPNTIYF.